This T cell receptor (beta chain) came from a study of T cell responses to AZD1222 COVID-19 vaccine. Study observations and caveats: Unmutated regions of variants are reportedly targeted by nearly half of spike-specific TCRs. Breadth and depth of Spike-specific TCRs rose after two AZD1222 doses.

CDR1 is SGHRS, CDR2 YFSETQ, per germline. The CDR3 is 16 residues long. V lost 4 bases, J lost 1 base, and 14 bases lay in between. Details on this clone: The antigen remains unidentified.

Data came from immunoSEQ multiplex PCR; TCRdb stores just in-frame clones and leaves some out. The sample lists under 150,000 clones; around 93% were seen once. The input for sequencing was peripheral blood, taken on day 0 of AZD1222 vaccination. The rearrangement joins TRBV5-1 to TRBJ2-2; D is undetermined. The TCR comes from an adult in good health. As DNA, the CDR3 is TGCGCCAGCAGCCCACCGTTCATGGGGAACACCGGGGAGCTGTTTTTT. It specifies CASSPPFMGNTGELFF.